The present T cell receptor beta chain was sequenced within a study of T cell repertoires in cytomegalovirus infection. V was pared by 5 bases and J by 8 bases, with 13 bases of the junction left unmatched. Per germline, CDR1 SGHTA and CDR2 FQGTGA. This CDR3 comprises 16 residues. General study findings and limits: Accumulated public TCR beta family frequency recognized individuals carrying CMV together with the relevant HLA.

This clonotype has ten or more counts. Its antigen is not known. MiXCR, run by TCRdb on the reads, gives a single entry per CDR3 protein. There are 560,000 or so distinct CDR3 sequences in the sample; approximately 15% occur only once, and approximately 24% lies in the top ten. The J gene is TRBJ2-1, the V gene TRBV7-3; 9 bases match TRBD2. The sequencing input was CD8+ T cells from PBMCs. The TCR originated in a human donor in good health (CMV status not recorded). Some clones in this sample may be carry-over from other donors' samples. CDR3 sequence reads: CASSTFGTSSRDEQFF. The CDR3 bases are TGTGCCAGCAGCACTTTCGGGACTAGCTCCCGGGATGAGCAGTTCTTC.